The present entry profiles one TCR beta chain with its context. The sample originates from a study of blood T cell repertoires in COVID-19. Whole-study context: There were acute and convalescent COVID-19 samples, and they came from the United States, Italy and Spain.

Participants were aged roughly 18 to 100 years from some 24 US areas. The assay was immunoSEQ multiplex PCR, and TCRdb's table has in-frame clones only and misses some. Of 350,000 to 450,000 clones in the sample, 83% were seen once. The sample comprised PBMCs or T cells enriched from blood (not recorded which). This sequence originates from a woman aged 50 to 60 who had recovered from COVID-19.

The CDR3 here is CASSLIGGTEAFF. The CDR3 region has the DNA TGTGCCAGCAGCTTGATCGGGGGCACTGAAGCTTTCTTT. The chain carries TRBV5-6 and TRBJ1-1; a possible D gene is TRBD1 (5 bases). Germline lookup yields CDR1 SGHDT and CDR2 YYEEEE. This CDR3 spans 13 amino acids. V was pared by 1 base and J by 4 bases, with 8 bases between.